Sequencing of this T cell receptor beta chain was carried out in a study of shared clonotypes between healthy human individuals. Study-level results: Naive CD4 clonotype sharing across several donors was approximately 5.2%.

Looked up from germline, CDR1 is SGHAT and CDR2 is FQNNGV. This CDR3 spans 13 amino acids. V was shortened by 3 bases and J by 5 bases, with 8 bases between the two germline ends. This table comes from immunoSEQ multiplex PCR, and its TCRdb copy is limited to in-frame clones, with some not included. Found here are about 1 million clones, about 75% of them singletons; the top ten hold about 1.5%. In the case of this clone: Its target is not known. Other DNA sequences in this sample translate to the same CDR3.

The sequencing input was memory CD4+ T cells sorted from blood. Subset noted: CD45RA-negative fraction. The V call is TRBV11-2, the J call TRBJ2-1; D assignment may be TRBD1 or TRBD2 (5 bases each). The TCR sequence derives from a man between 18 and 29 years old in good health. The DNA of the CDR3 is TGTGCCAGCAGCTTGGGACGCAACAATGAGCAGTTCTTC. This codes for CASSLGRNNEQFF.